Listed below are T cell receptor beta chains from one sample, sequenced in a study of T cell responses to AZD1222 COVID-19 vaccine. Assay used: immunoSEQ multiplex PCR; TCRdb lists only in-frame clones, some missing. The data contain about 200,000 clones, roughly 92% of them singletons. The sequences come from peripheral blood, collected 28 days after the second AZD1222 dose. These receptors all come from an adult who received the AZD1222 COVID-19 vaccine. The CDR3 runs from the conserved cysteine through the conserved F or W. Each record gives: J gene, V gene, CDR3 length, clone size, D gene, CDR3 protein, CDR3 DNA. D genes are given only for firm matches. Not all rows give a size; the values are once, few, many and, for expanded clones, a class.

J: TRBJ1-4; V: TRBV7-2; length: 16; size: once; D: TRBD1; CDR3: CASSLDGQGGYEKLFF; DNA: TGTGCCAGCAGCTTGGACGGACAGGGGGGCTATGAAAAACTGTTTTTT
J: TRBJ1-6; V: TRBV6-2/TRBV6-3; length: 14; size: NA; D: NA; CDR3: CASSETDPELSLHF; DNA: TGTGCCAGCAGCGAAACGGACCCCGAATTATCCCTCCACTTT
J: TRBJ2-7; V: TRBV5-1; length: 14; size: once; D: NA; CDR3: CASSSGRSSYEQYF; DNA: TGCGCCAGCAGCTCTGGTAGAAGCTCCTACGAGCAGTACTTC
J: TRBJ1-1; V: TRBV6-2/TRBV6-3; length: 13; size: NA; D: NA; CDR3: CASSYPVGTEAFF; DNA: TGTGCCAGCAGTTACCCGGTAGGCACTGAAGCTTTCTTT
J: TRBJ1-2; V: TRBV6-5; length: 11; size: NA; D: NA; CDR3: CASSSVRGYTF; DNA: TGTGCCAGCAGTTCAGTCCGTGGCTACACCTTC
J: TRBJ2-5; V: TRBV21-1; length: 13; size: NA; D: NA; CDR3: CASQITAKETQYF; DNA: TGTGCCAGCCAGATTACAGCGAAAGAGACCCAGTACTTC
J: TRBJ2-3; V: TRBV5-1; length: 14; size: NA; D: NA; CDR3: CASSFGGGEGTQYF; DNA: TGCGCCAGCAGCTTTGGAGGGGGCGAGGGTACGCAGTATTTT
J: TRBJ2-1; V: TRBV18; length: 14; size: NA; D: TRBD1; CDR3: CASSPSGQGYEQFF; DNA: TGTGCCAGCTCACCCTCGGGACAGGGCTATGAGCAGTTCTTC
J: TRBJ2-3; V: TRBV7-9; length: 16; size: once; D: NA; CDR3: CASSAQRHGSTDTQYF; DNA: TGTGCCAGCAGCGCACAGCGACACGGAAGCACAGATACGCAGTATTTT
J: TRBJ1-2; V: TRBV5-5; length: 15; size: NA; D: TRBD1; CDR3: CASSLAGTGGYGYTF; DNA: TGTGCCAGCAGCTTGGCGGGAACAGGGGGCTATGGCTACACCTTC
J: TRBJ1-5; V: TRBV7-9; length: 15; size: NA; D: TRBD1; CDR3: CASSPRQGPDQPQHF; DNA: TGTGCCAGCAGCCCACGACAGGGTCCCGATCAGCCCCAGCATTTT
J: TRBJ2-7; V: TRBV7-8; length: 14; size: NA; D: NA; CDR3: CASSFATGLPEQYF; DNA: TGTGCCAGCAGCTTCGCGACAGGCCTACCCGAGCAGTACTTC
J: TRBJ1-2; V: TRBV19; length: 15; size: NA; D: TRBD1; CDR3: CASSIESRTGSRYTF; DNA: TGTGCCAGTAGTATAGAGTCCCGGACAGGGAGTCGCTACACCTTC
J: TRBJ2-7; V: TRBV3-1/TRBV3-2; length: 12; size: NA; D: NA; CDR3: CASSQVTYEQYF; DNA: TGTGCCAGCAGCCAAGTGACCTACGAGCAGTACTTC
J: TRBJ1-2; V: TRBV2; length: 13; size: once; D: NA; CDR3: CASVASLYYGYTF; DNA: TGTGCCTCAGTGGCCAGTCTTTACTATGGCTACACCTTC
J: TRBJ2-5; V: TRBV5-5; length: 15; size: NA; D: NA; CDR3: CASSPRTYTQETQYF; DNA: TGTGCCAGCAGCCCAAGGACATATACTCAAGAGACCCAGTACTTC
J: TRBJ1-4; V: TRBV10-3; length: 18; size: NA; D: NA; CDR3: CAISGQGSKGATNEKLFF; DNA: TGTGCCATCAGCGGGCAGGGTTCTAAGGGTGCGACTAATGAAAAACTGTTTTTT
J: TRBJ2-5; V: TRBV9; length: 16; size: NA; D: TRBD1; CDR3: CASSVAEGQGQETQYF; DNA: TGTGCCAGCAGCGTAGCTGAGGGACAGGGTCAAGAGACCCAGTACTTC
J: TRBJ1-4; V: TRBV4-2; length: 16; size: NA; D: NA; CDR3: CASSQEGGPIDEKLFF; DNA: TGTGCCAGCAGCCAAGAGGGGGGGCCGATTGATGAAAAACTGTTTTTT
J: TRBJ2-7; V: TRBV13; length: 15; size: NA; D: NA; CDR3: CASSQAGLPSYEQYF; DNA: TGTGCCAGCAGCCAGGCGGGACTCCCCTCCTACGAGCAGTACTTC
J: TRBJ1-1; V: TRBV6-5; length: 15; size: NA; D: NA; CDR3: CASRVGYLMNTEAFF; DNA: TGTGCCAGCAGGGTAGGGTACCTAATGAACACTGAAGCTTTCTTT
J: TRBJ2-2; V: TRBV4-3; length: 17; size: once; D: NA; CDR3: CASSQDIRGGDTGELFF; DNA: TGCGCCAGCAGCCAAGATATCCGGGGTGGGGACACCGGGGAGCTGTTTTTT